Listed below are T cell receptor beta chains from one sample, sequenced in a study of blood T cell repertoires in COVID-19. Measured with immunoSEQ multiplex PCR; TCRdb has only the in-frame clones, and not every one. The table lists under 300,000 clones, about nine tenths of them singletons. The specimen sequenced was peripheral blood. The receptors originated from a woman in her twenties or thirties with active or convalescent COVID-19. CDR3s include the opening cysteine and the closing phenylalanine or tryptophan. The D gene is left open where the match is weak. The listing skips clone size in some rows; elsewhere it reads once, few, many or a size class.

clone_size | d_call | cdr3_length | j_call | v_call | cdr3_aa | cdr3_nt
. | TRBD1 | 15 | TRBJ2-7 | TRBV28 | CASSPPRTGGGEQYF | TGTGCCAGCAGTCCCCCACGGACAGGTGGTGGAGAGCAGTACTTC
. | . | 14 | TRBJ1-4 | TRBV7-2 | CASSQGAIGEKLFF | TGTGCCAGCAGCCAAGGGGCCATAGGTGAAAAACTGTTTTTT
few | . | 14 | TRBJ1-1 | TRBV27 | CASTTGLSGTEAFF | TGTGCCAGCACCACAGGGTTGTCGGGTACTGAAGCTTTCTTT
. | . | 17 | TRBJ2-1 | TRBV4-3 | CASSRKGASSSYNEQFF | TGCGCCAGCAGCCGAAAAGGGGCCTCTTCCTCCTACAATGAGCAGTTCTTC
. | . | 16 | TRBJ1-6 | TRBV6-5 | CASSLGVGSYNSPLHF | TGTGCCAGCAGTTTGGGAGTGGGCAGTTATAATTCACCCCTCCACTTT
. | . | 12 | TRBJ2-1 | TRBV20-1 | CSASPGVNEQFF | TGCAGTGCTAGTCCAGGGGTTAATGAGCAGTTCTTC
. | TRBD1 | 16 | TRBJ1-2 | TRBV18 | CASSLDRDRLSYGYTF | TGTGCCAGTTCGCTAGACCGGGACAGGTTATCCTATGGCTACACCTTC
once | TRBD1 | 19 | TRBJ2-1 | TRBV10-2 | CATSSRDRGLFPTGNEQFF | TGCGCCACCAGTTCCAGGGACAGGGGATTATTCCCCACTGGCAATGAGCAGTTCTTC
. | . | 19 | TRBJ2-2 | TRBV7-9 | CASSKTQQGSYGGTGELFF | TGTGCCAGCAGCAAAACTCAACAGGGATCGTATGGAGGTACCGGGGAGCTGTTTTTT
. | . | 19 | TRBJ2-6 | TRBV7-9 | CASSLALSQGSAGANVLTF | TGTGCCAGCAGCTTAGCGTTGAGTCAGGGGTCCGCTGGGGCCAACGTCCTGACTTTC
. | TRBD1 | 15 | TRBJ1-6 | TRBV9 | CASSVQGAENSPLHF | TGTGCCAGCAGCGTGCAGGGGGCGGAAAATTCACCCCTCCACTTT
. | . | 16 | TRBJ1-4 | TRBV6-2/TRBV6-3 | CASSYPTPATNEKLFF | TGTGCCAGCAGTTACCCGACACCGGCAACTAATGAAAAACTGTTTTTT
. | . | 14 | TRBJ1-6 | TRBV19 | CASSIQGSWSPLHF | TGTGCCAGTAGCATACAGGGTAGTTGGTCACCCCTCCACTTT
. | . | 13 | TRBJ1-2 | TRBV30 | CAWSGDRGDGYTF | TGTGCCTGGAGTGGAGATCGGGGGGATGGCTACACCTTC
. | . | 13 | TRBJ1-6 | TRBV9 | CASSLIDNSPLHF | TGTGCCAGCAGCCTCATAGATAATTCACCCCTCCACTTT
few | TRBD2 | 14 | TRBJ2-1 | TRBV6-5 | CASRIAGAGGEQFF | TGTGCCAGCAGAATAGCGGGGGCCGGAGGCGAGCAGTTCTTC
. | TRBD1 | 13 | TRBJ1-2 | TRBV5-1 | CASSQTGDYGYTF | TGCGCCAGCAGCCAGACAGGGGACTATGGCTACACCTTC
once | TRBD1 | 16 | TRBJ2-2 | TRBV7-9 | CASSGRQGPNTGELFF | TGTGCCAGCAGCGGGCGACAGGGGCCGAACACCGGGGAGCTGTTTTTT
. | TRBD1 | 13 | TRBJ1-6 | TRBV2 | CASSRQGRSPLHF | TGTGCCAGCAGCCGACAGGGGAGGTCTCCCCTCCACTTT
. | . | 15 | TRBJ2-7 | TRBV30 | CAWREGPGSSYEQYF | TGTGCCTGGAGGGAGGGGCCCGGGAGCTCCTACGAGCAGTACTTC
. | . | 12 | TRBJ1-1 | TRBV30 | CAWSVRSMRAFF | TGTGCCTGGAGTGTACGGTCCATGCGGGCTTTCTTT
few | . | 15 | TRBJ1-1 | TRBV21-1 | CASSTKLSGNTEAFF | TGTGCCAGCAGCACTAAATTATCAGGGAACACTGAAGCTTTCTTT
. | TRBD1 | 15 | TRBJ1-6 | TRBV5-1 | CASSFEGAQDSPLHF | TGCGCCAGCAGCTTCGAGGGGGCGCAGGATTCACCCCTCCACTTT
once | . | 16 | TRBJ1-3 | TRBV7-2 | CASSTRQVVSGNTIYF | TGTGCCAGCAGCACCCGACAGGTGGTCTCTGGAAACACCATATATTTT
. | . | 11 | TRBJ1-2 | TRBV29-1 | CSVGEGYGYTF | TGCAGCGTGGGGGAGGGGTATGGCTACACCTTC
. | TRBD2 | 16 | TRBJ2-1 | TRBV3-1/TRBV3-2 | CASSLAGGLSLNEQFF | TGTGCCAGCAGCTTAGCGGGGGGGCTCTCGCTCAATGAGCAGTTCTTC
. | TRBD1 | 14 | TRBJ1-2 | TRBV5-4 | CASSIGQGGGGYTF | TGTGCCAGCAGCATTGGACAGGGTGGGGGAGGCTACACCTTC
. | . | 13 | TRBJ1-1 | TRBV12-3/TRBV12-4 | CASSPATGSEAFF | TGTGCCAGCAGTCCCGCGACAGGCTCTGAAGCTTTCTTT
. | TRBD1 | 13 | TRBJ2-3 | TRBV4-3 | CASADRVADTQYF | TGCGCCAGTGCCGACAGGGTAGCAGATACGCAGTATTTT
once | TRBD1 | 15 | TRBJ1-1 | TRBV5-1 | CASSGRQGSRTEAFF | TGCGCCAGCAGCGGTCGACAGGGTTCTAGAACTGAAGCTTTCTTT
. | . | 12 | TRBJ1-6 | TRBV7-8 | CASSFGGSPLHF | TGTGCCAGCAGCTTCGGGGGATCACCCCTCCACTTT
. | TRBD2 | 12 | TRBJ2-7 | TRBV2 | CASSSGAYEQYF | TGTGCCAGCAGTAGCGGGGCTTACGAGCAGTACTTC
. | TRBD1 | 15 | TRBJ1-5 | TRBV4-3 | CASSQDYDRAKPQHF | TGCGCCAGCAGCCAAGATTATGACAGGGCGAAGCCCCAGCATTTT
. | TRBD2 | 15 | TRBJ2-5 | TRBV5-4 | CASSLGLGVRETQYF | TGTGCCAGCAGCCTGGGACTAGGTGTCCGTGAGACCCAGTACTTC
. | . | 13 | TRBJ1-3 | TRBV30 | CASTGSSGNTIYF | TGTGCCTCAACAGGGAGCTCTGGAAACACCATATATTTT
once | . | 14 | TRBJ1-3 | TRBV14 | CASSQGGPGNTIYF | TGTGCCAGCAGCCAAGGAGGGCCCGGAAACACCATATATTTT
. | TRBD2 | 15 | TRBJ2-5 | TRBV5-1 | CASSLGLANQETQYF | TGCGCCAGCAGCTTGGGACTAGCGAACCAAGAGACCCAGTACTTC
. | . | 13 | TRBJ2-7 | TRBV5-1 | CATARDGLYEQYF | TGCGCCACCGCACGGGATGGCCTCTACGAGCAGTACTTC
. | TRBD2 | 13 | TRBJ2-1 | TRBV19 | CASRRGLVNEQFF | TGTGCCAGTAGGAGGGGACTAGTTAATGAGCAGTTCTTC
. | . | 13 | TRBJ2-5 | TRBV7-2 | CASSLDYQETQYF | TGTGCCAGCAGCTTAGACTATCAAGAGACCCAGTACTTC
. | TRBD1 | 15 | TRBJ2-1 | TRBV6-5 | CASSYGTGKGNEQFF | TGTGCCAGCAGTTACGGGACAGGGAAGGGCAATGAGCAGTTCTTC
. | TRBD2 | 14 | TRBJ2-3 | TRBV2 | CASRPGLGIDTQYF | TGTGCCAGCAGACCGGGACTAGGGATAGATACGCAGTATTTT